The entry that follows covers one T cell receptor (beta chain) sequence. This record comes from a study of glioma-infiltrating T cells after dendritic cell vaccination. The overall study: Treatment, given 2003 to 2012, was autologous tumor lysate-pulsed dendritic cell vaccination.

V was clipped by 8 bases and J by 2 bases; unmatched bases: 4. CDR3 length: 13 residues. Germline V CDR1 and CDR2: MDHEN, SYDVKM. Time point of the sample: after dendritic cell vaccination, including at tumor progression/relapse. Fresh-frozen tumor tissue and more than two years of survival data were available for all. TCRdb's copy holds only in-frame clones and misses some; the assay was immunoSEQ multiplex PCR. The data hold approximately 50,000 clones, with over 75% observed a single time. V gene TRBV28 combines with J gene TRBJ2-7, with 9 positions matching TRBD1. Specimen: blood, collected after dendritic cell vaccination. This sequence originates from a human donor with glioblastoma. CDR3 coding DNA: TGTGCCAGCTGGGACAGGGTGACCTACGAGCAGTACTTC. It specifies CASWDRVTYEQYF.